This T cell receptor beta chain was found in a study of CD8 T cells in Susac syndrome. Stable or active relapsing-remitting multiple sclerosis, untreated and meeting revised McDonald criteria, defined the controls. After extraction with the RNeasy kit, about 0.5 to 1 ug of the RNA was reverse transcribed using random hexamers. TCRdb reprocessed the immunoSEQ multiplex PCR reads via MiXCR and lists one record per CDR3 protein. The sample includes approximately 200,000 distinct CDR3 sequences, 95% of them seen just once. The CDR3 is 13 amino acids. CDR1 and CDR2 (germline): DFQATT, SNEGSKA (reference sequence). The V end was cut by 3 bases, the J end by 4 bases, with 11 bases between.

The receptor was derived from a human donor with multiple sclerosis. The sequencing input was CD4+ T cells from PBMCs. This chain joins TRBV20-1 and TRBJ2-3; D is undetermined. DNA of the CDR3: TGCAGTGCTAGCGCCACCGGATCAGATACGCAGTATTTT. As protein: CSASATGSDTQYF.